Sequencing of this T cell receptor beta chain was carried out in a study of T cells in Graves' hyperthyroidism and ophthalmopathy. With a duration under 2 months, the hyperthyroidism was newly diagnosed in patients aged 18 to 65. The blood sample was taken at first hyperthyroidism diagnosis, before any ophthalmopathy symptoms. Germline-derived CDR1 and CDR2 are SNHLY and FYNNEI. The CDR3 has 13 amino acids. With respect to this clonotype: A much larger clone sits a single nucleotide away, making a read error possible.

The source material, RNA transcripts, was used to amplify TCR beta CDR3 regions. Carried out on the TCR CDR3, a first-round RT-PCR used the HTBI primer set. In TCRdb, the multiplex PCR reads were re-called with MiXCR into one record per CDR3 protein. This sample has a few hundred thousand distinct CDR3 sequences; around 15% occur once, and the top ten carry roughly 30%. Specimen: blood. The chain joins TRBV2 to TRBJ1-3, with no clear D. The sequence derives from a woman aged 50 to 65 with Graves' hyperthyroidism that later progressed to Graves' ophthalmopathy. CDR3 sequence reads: CASRQPSGNSIYF. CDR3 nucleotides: TGTGCCAGCAGACAGCCCTCTGGAAACTCCATATATTTT.